These T cell receptor beta chains were read from a single sample in a study of vaccination and CD4 T cells after COVID-19. Their target antigens are unknown. TCRdb passed the PCR reads through MiXCR, listing each CDR3 protein once. The table lists around 15,000 distinct CDR3 sequences, 40% to 50% of them singletons. Sequenced: CD4+ T cells from blood, cultured in vitro. The source is a human donor who had recovered from COVID-19. Both conserved end residues are part of each CDR3. D genes are given only for firm matches. Clone size appears in some rows only: once, few, many, or a class for an expanded clone.

V gene	D gene	J gene	clone size	CDR3 DNA	CDR3 protein
TRBV7-2	TRBD1	TRBJ1-2	-	TGTGCCAGCAGCTTCACCGGGACAGATGGCTACACCTTC	CASSFTGTDGYTF
TRBV20-1	TRBD2	TRBJ2-3	-	TGCAGTGCTAGAAAAGCGGGAACTAGCACAGATACGCAGTATTTT	CSARKAGTSTDTQYF
TRBV11-1	-	TRBJ2-3	-	TGTGCCAGCAGCCCACGTCCGCGGGCAGGCACAGATACGCAGTATTTT	CASSPRPRAGTDTQYF
TRBV6-2/TRBV6-3	-	TRBJ2-1	-	TGTGCCAGCAGTAGAGCTGTTGAGCAGTTCTTC	CASSRAVEQFF
TRBV19	-	TRBJ2-7	-	TGTGCCAGCACAGGGAGGGGCGAGCAGTACTTC	CASTGRGEQYF
TRBV7-2	-	TRBJ2-1	-	TGTGCCAGCAGCTTAGCGCAAGGGGTTATGCAGTTCTTC	CASSLAQGVMQFF
TRBV3-1	TRBD2	TRBJ2-3	few	TGTGCCAGCAGAGAGCGGGAGGAAAGTCATACGCAGTATTTT	CASREREESHTQYF
TRBV5-1	TRBD2	TRBJ2-5	-	TGCGCCAGCAGCTTGGCCGGGGCGGGAGGGGGACAGACCCAGTACTTC	CASSLAGAGGGQTQYF
TRBV5-1	-	TRBJ2-3	-	TGCGCCAGCAGCTTGGAACTAGTTGACACAGATACGCAGTATTTT	CASSLELVDTDTQYF
TRBV7-9	TRBD2	TRBJ2-1	few	TGTGCCAGCAGCCTCGGACTAGCGGGAGGGCCGGAGCAGTTCTTC	CASSLGLAGGPEQFF
TRBV4-1	TRBD2	TRBJ2-4	-	TGCGCCAGCAGCCAAGCTAGCGGGAATCGGTACATTCAGTACTTC	CASSQASGNRYIQYF
TRBV5-1	-	TRBJ2-7	-	TGCGCCAGCAGCTTGGGGGCAGGGTTGGGATACGAGCAGTACTTC	CASSLGAGLGYEQYF
TRBV6-1	-	TRBJ2-3	-	TGTGCCAGCAGATCCGGGACGGCCCCCCGCACAGATACGCAGTATTTT	CASRSGTAPRTDTQYF
TRBV20-1	TRBD2	TRBJ2-7	-	TGCAGTGCTAGACCCAAAACTAGCGGGAGGCCCCACGAGCAGTACTTC	CSARPKTSGRPHEQYF
TRBV30	-	TRBJ2-1	-	TGTGCCAGCCAAGCAGATGCCTACAATGAGCAGTTCTTC	CASQADAYNEQFF
TRBV6-5	-	TRBJ2-7	-	TGTGCCAGCAGTTACGCTTCTAGCTATGGGCAGTACTTC	CASSYASSYGQYF
TRBV20-1	-	TRBJ1-1	-	TGCAGTGCTTACCGGGGACCGGGCACTGAAGCTTTCTTT	CSAYRGPGTEAFF
TRBV15	-	TRBJ1-4	few	TGTGCCACCAGCAGAGCCCTAGCGACTGAAAAACTGTTTTTT	CATSRALATEKLFF
TRBV28	TRBD1	TRBJ1-1	-	TGTGCCAGCAGCAACCCGACAGGGGGCATCGATGAAGCTTTCTTT	CASSNPTGGIDEAFF
TRBV27	TRBD1	TRBJ1-4	-	TGTGCCAGCAGTAAGACGGGACAGGGGAGGGAAAAACTGTTTTTT	CASSKTGQGREKLFF
TRBV6-1	-	TRBJ2-1	once	TGTGCCAGCAGTCAGGGGGGGGAGCAGTTCTTC	CASSQGGEQFF
TRBV12-3/TRBV12-4	TRBD2	TRBJ2-5	-	TGTGCCAGCAGTCCCCAGGGAGGGAAGGTCATAGAGACCCAGTACTTC	CASSPQGGKVIETQYF
TRBV6-1	TRBD2	TRBJ2-5	few	TGTGCCAGCAGTAAGGGACTAGCGGCACAAGAGACCCAGTACTTC	CASSKGLAAQETQYF
TRBV7-6	-	TRBJ2-2	-	TGTGCCAGCAGCTTCCGGCGTACAAGCTCGAACACCGGGGAGCTGTTTTTT	CASSFRRTSSNTGELFF
TRBV6-1	-	TRBJ1-2	few	TGTGCCAGCATCGGCAGCTATGGCTACACCTTC	CASIGSYGYTF
TRBV12-3/TRBV12-4	TRBD1	TRBJ1-5	few	TGTGCCAGCAGTCTGCCCCGGGACAGGGTGACGTTAAGCGGCAATCAGCCCCAGCATTTT	CASSLPRDRVTLSGNQPQHF
TRBV5-4	-	TRBJ2-5	-	TGTGCCAGCAGATTGGACGTTTACCAAGAGACCCAGTACTTC	CASRLDVYQETQYF
TRBV20-1	-	TRBJ1-1	few	TGCAGTGCTAGAGGCCCCACGGGCACTGAAGCTTTCTTT	CSARGPTGTEAFF
TRBV20-1	TRBD2	TRBJ2-2	few	TGCAGTGCAGCAGATCCGGGAGGCGGGAAGGACGGGGAGCTGTTTTTT	CSAADPGGGKDGELFF
TRBV7-6	-	TRBJ2-5	few	TGTGCCAGCAGCTTAATTGCGGAGACCCAGTACTTC	CASSLIAETQYF
TRBV27	TRBD2	TRBJ2-7	-	TGTGCCAGCAGTTTATACTCTAGCGGGTCCTCCTACGAGCAGTACTTC	CASSLYSSGSSYEQYF
TRBV7-8	TRBD2	TRBJ2-7	-	TGTGCCAGCAGCTTACTACTAGCGACCTCCTACGAGCAGTACTTC	CASSLLLATSYEQYF
TRBV6-2/TRBV6-3	-	TRBJ2-1	-	TGTGCCAGCAGTGACGGCCTGGTGTTCGAGCAGTTCTTC	CASSDGLVFEQFF
TRBV18	-	TRBJ2-3	-	TGTGCCAGCTCACCACTGCGGGAAGGAACAGATACGCAGTATTTT	CASSPLREGTDTQYF
TRBV2	TRBD1	TRBJ2-5	medium-sized	TGTGCCAGCAGTGAAGGAGACAGGGTCGGGACCCAGTACTTC	CASSEGDRVGTQYF
TRBV5-1	TRBD2	TRBJ2-5	-	TGCGCCAGCAGCTTGGGACTAGCGGAGGGGGTTGAGACCCAGTACTTC	CASSLGLAEGVETQYF
TRBV6-1	-	TRBJ2-7	few	TGTGCCAGCAGAGGACTTTCATCCTACGAGCAGTACTTC	CASRGLSSYEQYF
TRBV7-2	-	TRBJ2-1	-	TGTGCCAGCAGCCCTACGGCGGACTCCTACAATGAGCAGTTCTTC	CASSPTADSYNEQFF
TRBV7-8	-	TRBJ2-3	-	TGTGCCAGCAGCCCAGAGCGAGATACGCAGTATTTT	CASSPERDTQYF
TRBV6-1	TRBD1	TRBJ2-1	-	TGTGCCAGCTCGACGGTCAGGGACAGGTACAATGAGCAGTTCTTC	CASSTVRDRYNEQFF
TRBV6-2/TRBV6-3	-	TRBJ1-1	few	TGTGCCAGCAGCGATAACACTGAAGCTTTCTTT	CASSDNTEAFF
TRBV2	-	TRBJ2-7	-	TGTGCCAGCAGTGAAGCGTTGTCTCGTTATGAGCAGTACTTC	CASSEALSRYEQYF
TRBV6-1	-	TRBJ1-2	-	TGTGCCAGCAGACCACCCCGGAAAGATTATTCCAACGCCTATGGCTACACCTTC	CASRPPRKDYSNAYGYTF
TRBV7-9	-	TRBJ2-1	-	TGTGCCAGCAGCCCCCGGGACTCGCCATACAATGAGCAGTTCTTC	CASSPRDSPYNEQFF
TRBV10-2	-	TRBJ1-1	medium-sized	TGCGCCAGCAGTGAACGGTACTCAAACACTGAAGCTTTCTTT	CASSERYSNTEAFF
TRBV19	-	TRBJ2-7	-	TGTGCCAGTAGTAAGCCTAGCCTCCTCTCCGAGCAGTACTTC	CASSKPSLLSEQYF
TRBV20-1	TRBD1	TRBJ1-1	-	TGCAGTGCTCCCCGGACAGGAATGAACACTGAAGCTTTCTTT	CSAPRTGMNTEAFF
TRBV7-7	TRBD1	TRBJ2-1	-	TGTGCTAGCAGCCAGGACAGGGTCAATGAGCAGTTCTTC	CASSQDRVNEQFF
TRBV27	TRBD1	TRBJ1-5	-	TGTGCCAGCAGCATTGACAGGGGGAATCAGCCCCAGCATTTT	CASSIDRGNQPQHF
TRBV29-1	-	TRBJ2-7	-	TGCAGCGTTGCACAGAACCTCATCACACACTACGAGCAGTACTTC	CSVAQNLITHYEQYF
TRBV20-1	TRBD2	TRBJ2-3	-	TGCAGTGCTCCGGACGGTGGGACTAGAGGAAGCACAGATACGCAGTATTTT	CSAPDGGTRGSTDTQYF
TRBV19	TRBD1	TRBJ1-5	-	TGTGCCACCAGGGGGAGCGGACCGGTTAACAATCAGCCCCAGCATTTT	CATRGSGPVNNQPQHF
TRBV15	-	TRBJ2-6	-	TGTGCCACCAGCGGAGGAGTGGCCGGGGCCAACGTCCTGACTTTC	CATSGGVAGANVLTF